This record looks at one T cell receptor (beta chain) sequence and its context. V lost 1 base, J lost 5 bases, and 5 bases stayed unmatched. The CDR3 contains 16 residues. Germline V gene lookup returns CDR1 SGHTA and CDR2 FQGNSA. The study drew participants aged about 18 to 89 years from around 24 US areas. Cohort 3 recovered donors had two negative PCRs, clearance, or symptom resolution. The sample belongs to a study of blood T cell repertoires in COVID-19. About the study: Material from acute and convalescent COVID-19 was sourced from the United States, Italy and Spain. The analysed material was cDNA or gDNA that came from T cells, B-cell-depleted T cells, or PBMCs.

Clones were read by immunoSEQ multiplex PCR, and TCRdb kept only the in-frame ones, dropping some. This table holds around 250,000 clones, around 89% found once. Sequenced sample: PBMCs or T cells enriched from blood (not recorded which). The clonotype comes from a woman aged 25 to 39 who had recovered from COVID-19. V usage is TRBV7-2 and J usage is TRBJ2-1; 10 nucleotides line up with TRBD2. CDR3 region: CASSLVGSGRHNEQFF. CDR3 bases: TGTGCCAGCAGCTTAGTGGGTAGCGGGAGGCACAATGAGCAGTTCTTC.